The present entry profiles one TCR beta chain with its context. The CDR3 totals 14 residues. V was cut by 2 bases and J by 2 bases, with 10 bases left in between. The germline gives CDR1 MNHEY, CDR2 SVGEGT. This specimen belongs to a study of blood T cell repertoires in COVID-19. Measured with immunoSEQ multiplex PCR; TCRdb has only the in-frame clones, and not every one. The table has roughly 250,000 clones, 88% seen once. The material sequenced was peripheral blood. The sequence was collected from a woman aged 40 to 49 who had recovered from COVID-19. This chain uses TRBV6-2 or TRBV6-3 with TRBJ2-7; D not resolved. CDR3 coding DNA: TGTGCCAGCAGTTACAACACAGCCACCTACGAGCAGTACTTC. The encoded protein is CASSYNTATYEQYF.